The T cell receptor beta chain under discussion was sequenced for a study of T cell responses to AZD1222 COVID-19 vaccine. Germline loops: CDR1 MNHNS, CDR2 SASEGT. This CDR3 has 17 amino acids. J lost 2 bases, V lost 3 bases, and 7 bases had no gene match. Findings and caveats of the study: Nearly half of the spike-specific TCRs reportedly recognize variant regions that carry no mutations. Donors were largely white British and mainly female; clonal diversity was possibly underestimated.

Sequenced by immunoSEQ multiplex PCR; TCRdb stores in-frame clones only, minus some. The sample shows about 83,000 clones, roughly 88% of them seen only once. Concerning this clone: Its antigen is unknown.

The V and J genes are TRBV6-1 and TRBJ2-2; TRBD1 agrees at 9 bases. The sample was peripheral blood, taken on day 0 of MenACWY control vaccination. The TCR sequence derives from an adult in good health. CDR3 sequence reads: CASSDWRDRENTGELFF. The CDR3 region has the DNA TGTGCCAGCAGTGATTGGCGGGACAGGGAAAACACCGGGGAGCTGTTTTTT.